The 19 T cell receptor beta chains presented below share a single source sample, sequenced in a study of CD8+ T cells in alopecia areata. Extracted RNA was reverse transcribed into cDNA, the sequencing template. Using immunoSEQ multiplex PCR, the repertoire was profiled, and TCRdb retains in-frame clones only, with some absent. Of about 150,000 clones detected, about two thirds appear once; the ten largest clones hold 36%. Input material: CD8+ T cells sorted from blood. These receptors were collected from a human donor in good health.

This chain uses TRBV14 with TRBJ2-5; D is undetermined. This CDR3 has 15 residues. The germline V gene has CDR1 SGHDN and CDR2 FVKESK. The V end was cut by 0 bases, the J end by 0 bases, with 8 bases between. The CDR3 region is CASSQDLGYQETQYF. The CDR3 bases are TGTGCCAGCAGCCAAGATCTAGGTTACCAAGAGACCCAGTACTTC.

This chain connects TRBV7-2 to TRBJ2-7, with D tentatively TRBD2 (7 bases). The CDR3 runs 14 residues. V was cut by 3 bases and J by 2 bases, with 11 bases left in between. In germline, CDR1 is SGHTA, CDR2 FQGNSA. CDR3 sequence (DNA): TGTGCCAGCAGCTTCGGGGGGCTCGCCTACGAGCAGTACTTC. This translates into CASSFGGLAYEQYF.

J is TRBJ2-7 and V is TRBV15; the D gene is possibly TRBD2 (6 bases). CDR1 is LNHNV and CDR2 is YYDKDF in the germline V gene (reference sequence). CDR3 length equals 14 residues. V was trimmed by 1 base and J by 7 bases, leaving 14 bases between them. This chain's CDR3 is CATSRVPGAGEQYF. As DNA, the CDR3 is TGTGCCACCAGCAGAGTACCGGGCGCGGGGGAGCAGTACTTC.

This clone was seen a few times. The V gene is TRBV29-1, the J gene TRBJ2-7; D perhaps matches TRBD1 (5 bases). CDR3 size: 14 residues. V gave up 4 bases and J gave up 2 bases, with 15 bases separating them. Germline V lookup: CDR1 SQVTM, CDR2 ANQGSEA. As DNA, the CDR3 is TGCAGCGTTGCCCCGCAGGGTTACCCCTACGAGCAGTACTTC. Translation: CSVAPQGYPYEQYF.

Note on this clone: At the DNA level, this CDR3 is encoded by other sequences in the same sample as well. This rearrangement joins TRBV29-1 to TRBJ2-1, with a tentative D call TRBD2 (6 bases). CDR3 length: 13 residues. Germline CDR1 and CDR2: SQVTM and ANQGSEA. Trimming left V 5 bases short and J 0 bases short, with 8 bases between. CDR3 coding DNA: TGCAGCGTTCCCGGGAGCTCCTACAATGAGCAGTTCTTC. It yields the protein CSVPGSSYNEQFF.

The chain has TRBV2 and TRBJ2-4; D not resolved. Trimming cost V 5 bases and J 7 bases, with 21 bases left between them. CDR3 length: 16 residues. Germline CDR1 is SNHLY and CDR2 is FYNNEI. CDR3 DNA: TGTGCCAGCAGTCTACATGTCGCTGGGGTACTGAACATTCAGTACTTC. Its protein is CASSLHVAGVLNIQYF.

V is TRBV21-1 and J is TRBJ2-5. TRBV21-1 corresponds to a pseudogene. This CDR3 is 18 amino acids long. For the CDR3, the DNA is TGTGCCAGCAGCAAAGATGCCCCCGGGACGGCGTACCAAGAGACCCAGTACTTC. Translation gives CASSKDAPGTAYQETQYF.

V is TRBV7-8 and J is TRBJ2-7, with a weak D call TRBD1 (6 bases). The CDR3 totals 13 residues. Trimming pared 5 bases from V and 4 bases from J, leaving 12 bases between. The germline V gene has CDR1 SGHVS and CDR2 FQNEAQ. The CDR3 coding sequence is TGTGCCAGCAGCATCGTACAGGGTTACGAGCAGTACTTC. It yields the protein CASSIVQGYEQYF.

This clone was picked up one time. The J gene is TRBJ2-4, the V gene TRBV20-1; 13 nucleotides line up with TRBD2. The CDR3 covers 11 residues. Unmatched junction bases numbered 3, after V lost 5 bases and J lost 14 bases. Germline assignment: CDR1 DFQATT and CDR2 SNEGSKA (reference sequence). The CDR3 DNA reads TGCAGTGCTCCCGGACTAGCGGGGGAGTACTTC. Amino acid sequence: CSAPGLAGEYF.

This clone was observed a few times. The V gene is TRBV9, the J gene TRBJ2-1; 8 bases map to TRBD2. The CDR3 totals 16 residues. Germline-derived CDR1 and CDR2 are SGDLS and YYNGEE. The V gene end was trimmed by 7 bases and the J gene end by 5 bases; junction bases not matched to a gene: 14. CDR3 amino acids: CASGAGGPPLNNEQFF. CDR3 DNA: TGTGCCAGCGGGGCGGGGGGCCCACCGCTCAACAATGAGCAGTTCTTC.

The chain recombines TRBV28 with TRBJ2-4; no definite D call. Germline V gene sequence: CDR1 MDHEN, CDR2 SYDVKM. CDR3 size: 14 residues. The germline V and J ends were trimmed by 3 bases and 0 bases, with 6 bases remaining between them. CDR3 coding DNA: TGTGCCAGCAGTTTGCCGCTAGCCAAAAACATTCAGTACTTC. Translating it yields CASSLPLAKNIQYF.

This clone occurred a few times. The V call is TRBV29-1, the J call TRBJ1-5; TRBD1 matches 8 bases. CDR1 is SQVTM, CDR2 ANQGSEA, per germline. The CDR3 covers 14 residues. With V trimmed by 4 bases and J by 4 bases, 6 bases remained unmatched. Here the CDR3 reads CSVGDRLGNQPQHF. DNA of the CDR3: TGCAGCGTTGGGGACAGGCTAGGGAATCAGCCCCAGCATTTT. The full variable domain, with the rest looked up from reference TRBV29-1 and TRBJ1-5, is SAVISQKPSRDICQRGTSLTIQCQVDSQVTMMFWYRQQPGQSLTLIATANQGSEATYESGFVIDKFPISRPNLTFSTLTVSNMSPEDSSIYLCSVGDRLGNQPQHFGDGTRLSIL.

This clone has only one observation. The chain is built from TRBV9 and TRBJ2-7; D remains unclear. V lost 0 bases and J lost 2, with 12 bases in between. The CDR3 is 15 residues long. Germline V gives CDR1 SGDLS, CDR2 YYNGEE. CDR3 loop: CASSVGASSAYEQYF. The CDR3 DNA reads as TGTGCCAGCAGCGTAGGGGCCTCCTCTGCCTACGAGCAGTACTTC.

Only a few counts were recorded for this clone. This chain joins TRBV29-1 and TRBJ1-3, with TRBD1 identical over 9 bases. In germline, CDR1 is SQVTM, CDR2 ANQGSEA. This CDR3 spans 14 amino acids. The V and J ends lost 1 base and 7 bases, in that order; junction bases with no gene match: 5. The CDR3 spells CSVEGTGAENTIYF. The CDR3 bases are TGCAGCGTTGAAGGGACAGGGGCTGAGAACACCATATATTTT.

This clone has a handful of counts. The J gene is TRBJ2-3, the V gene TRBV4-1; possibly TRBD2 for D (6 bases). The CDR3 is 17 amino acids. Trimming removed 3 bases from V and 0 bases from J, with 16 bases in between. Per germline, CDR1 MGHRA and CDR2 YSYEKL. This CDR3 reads CASSQRIAERSTDTQYF. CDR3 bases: TGCGCCAGCAGCCAGAGGATAGCGGAACGAAGCACAGATACGCAGTATTTT.

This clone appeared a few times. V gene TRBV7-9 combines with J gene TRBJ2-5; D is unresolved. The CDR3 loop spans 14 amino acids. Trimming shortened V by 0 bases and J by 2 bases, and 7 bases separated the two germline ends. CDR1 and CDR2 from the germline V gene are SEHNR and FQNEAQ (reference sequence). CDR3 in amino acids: CASSLAAEQETQYF. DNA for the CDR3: TGTGCCAGCAGCTTAGCGGCAGAACAAGAGACCCAGTACTTC.

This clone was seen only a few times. CDR3 nucleotides: TGTGCCAGCAGCGACGGACAGGGGCACACTGAAGCTTTCTTT. This encodes CASSDGQGHTEAFF. The rearrangement uses TRBV7-6 and TRBJ1-1; 9 nucleotides agree with TRBD1. Per the germline V gene, CDR1 is SGHVS and CDR2 is FNYEAQ. This CDR3 is built from 14 residues. V dropped 5 bases and J dropped 3; count of bases not matched to a gene: 4.

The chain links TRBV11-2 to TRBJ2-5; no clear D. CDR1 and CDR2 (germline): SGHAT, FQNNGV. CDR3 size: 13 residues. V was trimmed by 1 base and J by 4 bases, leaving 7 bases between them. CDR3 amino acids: CASSLGSGETQYF. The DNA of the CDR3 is TGTGCCAGCAGCTTAGGATCTGGAGAGACCCAGTACTTC.

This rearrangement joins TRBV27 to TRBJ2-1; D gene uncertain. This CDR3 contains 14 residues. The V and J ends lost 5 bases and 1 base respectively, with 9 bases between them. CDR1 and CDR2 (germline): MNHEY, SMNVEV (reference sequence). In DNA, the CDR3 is TGTGCCAGCAGTCATAGGACGTCCTACAATGAGCAGTTCTTC. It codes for CASSHRTSYNEQFF.